This T cell receptor beta chain emerged from a study of Ad26.COV2.S vaccination and SARS-CoV-2 variants. Measured with immunoSEQ multiplex PCR; TCRdb has only the in-frame clones, and not every one. The sample records some 250,000 clones, around 89% being singletons. The CDR3 sequence is 13 residues long. CDR1 is SGHKS, CDR2 YYEKEE, per germline (reference sequence). The V end lost 1 base, the J end lost 2 bases, and 6 bases lay between the germline ends. Specified treatment: roughly 19 received Ad26.COV2.S at low or high dose, single or two shots; about five received placebo; per-sample allocation not given. Each sample was drawn 63 days after the first injection (of vaccine or placebo).

The sequences come from peripheral blood, collected in a trial of Ad26.COV2.S vaccine versus placebo. V usage is TRBV5-5 and J usage is TRBJ2-5, with D hard to call. This receptor was taken from a person between 18 and 65 years old who received the Ad26.COV2.S COVID-19 vaccine or a placebo. The CDR3 loop is CASSLNNQETQYF. In nucleotides, the CDR3 is TGTGCCAGCAGCTTGAATAATCAAGAGACCCAGTACTTC.